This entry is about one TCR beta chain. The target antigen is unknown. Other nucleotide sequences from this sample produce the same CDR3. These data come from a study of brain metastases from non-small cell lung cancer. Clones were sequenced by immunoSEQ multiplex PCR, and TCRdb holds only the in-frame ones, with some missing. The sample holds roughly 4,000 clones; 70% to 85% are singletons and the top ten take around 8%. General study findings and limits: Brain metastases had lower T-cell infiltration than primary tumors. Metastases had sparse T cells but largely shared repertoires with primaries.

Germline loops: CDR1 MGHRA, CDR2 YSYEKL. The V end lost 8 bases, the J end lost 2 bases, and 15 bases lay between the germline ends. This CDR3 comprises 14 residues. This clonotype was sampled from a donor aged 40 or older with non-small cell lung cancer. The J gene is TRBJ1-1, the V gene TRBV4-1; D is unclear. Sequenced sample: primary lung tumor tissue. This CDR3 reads CASSWTRGNTEAFF. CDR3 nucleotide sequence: TGCGCCAGCTCGTGGACTCGAGGAAACACTGAAGCTTTCTTT.